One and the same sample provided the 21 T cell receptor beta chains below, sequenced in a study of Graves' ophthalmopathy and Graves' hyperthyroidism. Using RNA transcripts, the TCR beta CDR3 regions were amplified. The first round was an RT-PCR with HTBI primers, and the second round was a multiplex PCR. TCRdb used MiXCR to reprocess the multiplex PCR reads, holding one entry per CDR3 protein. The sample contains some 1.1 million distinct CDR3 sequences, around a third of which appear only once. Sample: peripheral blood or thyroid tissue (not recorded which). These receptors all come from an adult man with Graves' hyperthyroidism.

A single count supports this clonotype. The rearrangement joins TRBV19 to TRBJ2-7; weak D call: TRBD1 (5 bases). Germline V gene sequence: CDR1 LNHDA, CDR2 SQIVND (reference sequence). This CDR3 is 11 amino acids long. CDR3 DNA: TGTGCTAGGCAAGGGGTCTACGAGCAGTACTTC. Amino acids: CARQGVYEQYF.

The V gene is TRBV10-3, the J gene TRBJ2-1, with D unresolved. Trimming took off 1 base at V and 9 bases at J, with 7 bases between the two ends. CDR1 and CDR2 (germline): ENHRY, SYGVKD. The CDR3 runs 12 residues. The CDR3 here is CAISEWAGEQFF. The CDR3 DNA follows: TGTGCCATCAGTGAGTGGGCTGGTGAGCAGTTCTTC.

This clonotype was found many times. CDR3 nucleotides: TGCGCCAGCTCTAGAGGGGAAGGCTACACCTTC. This gives the protein CASSRGEGYTF. This rearrangement joins TRBV10-2 to TRBJ1-2, with D tentatively TRBD1 (5 bases). The V gene's germline CDR1 is WSHSY and CDR2 SAAADI. Trimming removed 8 bases from V and 8 bases from J, with 12 bases in between. The CDR3 runs 11 residues.

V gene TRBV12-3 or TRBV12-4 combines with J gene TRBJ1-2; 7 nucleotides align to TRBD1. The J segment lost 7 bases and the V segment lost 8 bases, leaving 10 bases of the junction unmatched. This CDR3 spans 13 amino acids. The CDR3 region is CASGQTGLVGYTF. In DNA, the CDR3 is TGTGCCAGCGGCCAGACAGGGTTGGTTGGCTACACCTTC.

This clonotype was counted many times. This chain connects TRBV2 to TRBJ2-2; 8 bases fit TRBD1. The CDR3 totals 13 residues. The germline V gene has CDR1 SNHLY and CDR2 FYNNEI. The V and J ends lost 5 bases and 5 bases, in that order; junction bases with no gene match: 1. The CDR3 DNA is TGTGCCAGCAGTCGACAGGGGACCGGGGAGCTGTTTTTT. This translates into CASSRQGTGELFF.

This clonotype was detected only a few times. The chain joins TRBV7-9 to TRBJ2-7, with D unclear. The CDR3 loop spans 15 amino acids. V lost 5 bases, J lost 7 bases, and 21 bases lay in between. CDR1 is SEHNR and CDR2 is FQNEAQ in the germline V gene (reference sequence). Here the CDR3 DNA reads TGTGCCAGCAGCCCCGCCCGACCAGCCATGACAGAGCAGTACTTC. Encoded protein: CASSPARPAMTEQYF.

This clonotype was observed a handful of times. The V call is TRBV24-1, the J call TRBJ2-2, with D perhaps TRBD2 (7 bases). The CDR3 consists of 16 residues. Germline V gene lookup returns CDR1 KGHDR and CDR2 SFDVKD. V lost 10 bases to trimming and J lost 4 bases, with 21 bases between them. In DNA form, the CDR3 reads TGTGCCACGCCAAAGGGGGGAACGGGAGGCACCGGGGAGCTGTTTTTT. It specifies CATPKGGTGGTGELFF.

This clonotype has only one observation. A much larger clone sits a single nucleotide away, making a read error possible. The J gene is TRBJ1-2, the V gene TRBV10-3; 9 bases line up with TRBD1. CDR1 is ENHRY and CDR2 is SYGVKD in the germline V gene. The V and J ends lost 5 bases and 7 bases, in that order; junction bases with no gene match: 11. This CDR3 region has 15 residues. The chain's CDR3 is CAISYTQQGAGGYTF. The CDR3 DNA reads TGTGCCATCAGTTACACACAACAGGGGGCAGGTGGCTACACCTTC.

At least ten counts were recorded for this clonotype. The CDR3 reads CAITMGMGGSYEQYF. For the CDR3, the DNA is TGTGCCATCACCATGGGTATGGGGGGCTCCTACGAGCAGTACTTC. The chain is built from TRBV10-3 and TRBJ2-7; D may be TRBD2 (6 bases). The CDR3 runs to 15 residues. Germline V gene data show CDR1 as ENHRY and CDR2 as SYGVKD. V shed 7 bases and J shed 0 bases, with 16 bases lying between them.

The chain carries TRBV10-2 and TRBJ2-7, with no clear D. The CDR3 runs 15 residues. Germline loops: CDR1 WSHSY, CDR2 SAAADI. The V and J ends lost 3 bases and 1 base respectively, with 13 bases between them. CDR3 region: CASSEESTFSYEQYF. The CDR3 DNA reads TGCGCCAGCAGTGAAGAGTCCACCTTTTCCTACGAGCAGTACTTC.

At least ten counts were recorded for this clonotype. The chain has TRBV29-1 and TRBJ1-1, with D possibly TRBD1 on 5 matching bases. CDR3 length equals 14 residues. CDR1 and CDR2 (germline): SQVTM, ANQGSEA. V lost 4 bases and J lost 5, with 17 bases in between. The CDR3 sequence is CSVGVGGSITEAFF. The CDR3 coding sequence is TGCAGCGTTGGGGTTGGGGGAAGCATTACTGAAGCTTTCTTT.

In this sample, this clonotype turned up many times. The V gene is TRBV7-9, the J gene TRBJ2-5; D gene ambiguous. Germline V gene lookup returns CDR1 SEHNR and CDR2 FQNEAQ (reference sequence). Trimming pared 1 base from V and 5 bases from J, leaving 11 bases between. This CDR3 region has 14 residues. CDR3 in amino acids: CASSLVWRWETQYF. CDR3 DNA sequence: TGTGCCAGCAGCTTAGTCTGGAGATGGGAGACCCAGTACTTC.

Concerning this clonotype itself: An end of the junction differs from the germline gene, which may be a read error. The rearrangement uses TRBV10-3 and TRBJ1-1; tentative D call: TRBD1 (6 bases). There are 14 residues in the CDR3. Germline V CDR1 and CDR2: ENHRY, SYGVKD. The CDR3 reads CASRDWTVNTKAFF. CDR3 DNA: TGTGCCAGCAGGGATTGGACAGTCAACACTAAAGCTTTCTTT.

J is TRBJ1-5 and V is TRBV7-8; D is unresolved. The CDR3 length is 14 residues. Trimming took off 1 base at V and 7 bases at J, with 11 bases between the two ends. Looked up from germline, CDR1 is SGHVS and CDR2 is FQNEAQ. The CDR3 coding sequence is TGTGCCAGCAGCTTAGAGCATCCGGGACAGCCCCAGCATTTT. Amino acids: CASSLEHPGQPQHF.

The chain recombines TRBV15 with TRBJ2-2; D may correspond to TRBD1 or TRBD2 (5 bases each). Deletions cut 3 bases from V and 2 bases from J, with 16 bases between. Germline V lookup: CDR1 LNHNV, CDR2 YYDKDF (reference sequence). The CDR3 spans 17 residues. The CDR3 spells CATSRGRTDGNTGELFF. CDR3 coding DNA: TGTGCCACCAGCAGGGGACGGACGGATGGAAACACCGGGGAGCTGTTTTTT. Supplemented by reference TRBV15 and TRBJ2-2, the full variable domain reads DAMVIQNPRYQVTQFGKPVTLSCSQTLNHNVMYWYQQKSSQAPKLLFHYYDKDFNNEADTPDNFQSRRPNTSFCFLDIRSPGLGDTAMYLCATSRGRTDGNTGELFFGEGSRLTVL.

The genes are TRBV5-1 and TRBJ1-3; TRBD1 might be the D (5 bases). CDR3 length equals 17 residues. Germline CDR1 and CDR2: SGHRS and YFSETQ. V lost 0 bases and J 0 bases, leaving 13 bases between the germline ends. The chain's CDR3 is CASSLAGTAVSGNTIYF. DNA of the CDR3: TGCGCCAGCAGCTTGGCCGGGACTGCCGTCTCTGGAAACACCATATATTTT.

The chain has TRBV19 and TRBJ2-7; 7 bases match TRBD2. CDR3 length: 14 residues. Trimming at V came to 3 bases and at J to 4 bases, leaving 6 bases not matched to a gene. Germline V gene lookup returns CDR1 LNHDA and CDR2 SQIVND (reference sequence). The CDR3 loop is CASSIVWGLYEQYF. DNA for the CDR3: TGTGCCAGTAGTATTGTCTGGGGACTATACGAGCAGTACTTC.

This CDR3 reads CASTLRLAGVVGELFF. The CDR3, as DNA: TGTGCCAGCACCCTCCGACTAGCGGGAGTAGTCGGGGAGCTGTTTTTT. V is TRBV7-2 and J is TRBJ2-2; 12 nucleotides line up with TRBD2. This CDR3 spans 16 amino acids. With V trimmed by 7 bases and J by 7 bases, 10 bases remained unmatched. The germline CDR1 and CDR2 sequences are SGHTA and FQGNSA.

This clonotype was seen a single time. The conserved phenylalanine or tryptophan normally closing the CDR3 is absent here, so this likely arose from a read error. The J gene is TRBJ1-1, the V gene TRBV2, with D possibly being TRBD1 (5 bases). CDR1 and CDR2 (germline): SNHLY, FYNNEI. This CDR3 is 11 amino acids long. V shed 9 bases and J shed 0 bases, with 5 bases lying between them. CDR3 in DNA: TGTGCCAGACAGGTGAACACTGAAGCTTTCTAT. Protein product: CARQVNTEAFY.

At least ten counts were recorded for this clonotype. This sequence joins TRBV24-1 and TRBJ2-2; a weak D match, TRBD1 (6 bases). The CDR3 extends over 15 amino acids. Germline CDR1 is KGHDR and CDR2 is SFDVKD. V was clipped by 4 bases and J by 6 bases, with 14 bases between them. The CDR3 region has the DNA TGTGCCACCAGTGAGATACAGGGTTATCCCGGGGAGCTGTTTTTT. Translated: CATSEIQGYPGELFF.

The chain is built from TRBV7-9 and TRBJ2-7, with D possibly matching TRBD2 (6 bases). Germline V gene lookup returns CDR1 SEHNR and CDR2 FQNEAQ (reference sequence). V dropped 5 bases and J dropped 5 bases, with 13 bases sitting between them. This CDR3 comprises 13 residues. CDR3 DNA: TGTGCCAGCAGCCGTACTAGCAGCCACGAGCAGTACTTC. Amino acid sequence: CASSRTSSHEQYF.